The 17 T cell receptor beta chains presented below share a single source sample, sequenced in a study of T cell repertoires in cytomegalovirus infection. TCRdb re-called the reads with MiXCR, one entry per CDR3 protein. This sample yields tens of thousands of distinct CDR3 sequences, of which 20% to 25% are seen a single time; roughly two thirds belongs to the top ten. What these receptors recognize is not known. Sequences were derived from CD8+ T cells from cultured PBMCs, sampled from culture after CMV antigen stimulation. The source is a human donor in good health (CMV status not recorded). Some clones in this sample may be carry-over from other donors' samples.

This chain's CDR3 is CASSSGALYEQYF. The CDR3 DNA reads as TGTGCCAGCAGCTCCGGGGCCCTCTACGAGCAGTACTTC. This rearrangement joins TRBV7-2 to TRBJ2-7, with D possibly being TRBD1 or TRBD2 (5 bases each). Germline values: CDR1 SGHTA, CDR2 FQGNSA. Trimming pared 4 bases from V and 3 bases from J, leaving 10 bases between. The CDR3 has 13 residues.

The V gene is TRBV6-1, the J gene TRBJ2-1, with a weak D call TRBD2 (6 bases). Trimming stripped 1 base from V and 5 bases from J, with 12 bases between. This CDR3 comprises 15 residues. Per the germline V gene, CDR1 is MNHNS and CDR2 is SASEGT. The CDR3 nucleotides read TGTGCCAGCAGTGAAGGGATGGGAGGAGACAATGAGCAGTTCTTC. It specifies CASSEGMGGDNEQFF.

This clonotype has only a few counts. In DNA form, the CDR3 reads TGTGCCAGCAGCGATGGGGACATTAGCTCCTACAATGAGCAGTTCTTC. As protein: CASSDGDISSYNEQFF. V usage is TRBV2 and J usage is TRBJ2-1; weak D call: TRBD1 (6 bases). Trimming cost V 6 bases and J 0 bases, with 15 bases left between them. There are 16 residues in the CDR3. CDR1 and CDR2 from the germline V gene are SNHLY and FYNNEI.

The rearrangement links TRBV7-9 to TRBJ1-2, with TRBD1 matching over 8 bases. The germline V gene encodes CDR1 SEHNR and CDR2 FQNEAQ (reference sequence). This CDR3 has 12 residues. Trimming at V came to 5 bases and at J to 8 bases, leaving 4 bases not matched to a gene. The CDR3 DNA follows: TGTGCCAGCAGCGACGGACAGGGAGGCTACACCTTC. It is translated as CASSDGQGGYTF.

This clonotype was observed a few times. One junction end disagrees with the germline gene, perhaps due to a read error. The chain carries TRBV7-2 and TRBJ2-5; 7 bases fit TRBD2. The germline V gene has CDR1 SGHTA and CDR2 FQGNSA. The CDR3 loop spans 12 amino acids. This CDR3 is CASSTTGTTYRF. The DNA for the CDR3 is TGTGCCAGCAGCACGACCGGGACTACCTATAGGTTC.

This clonotype was seen only a few times. CDR3 in amino acids: CASSLGPGQGWVNYGYTF. The CDR3 region has the DNA TGTGCCAGCAGCTTGGGGCCGGGACAGGGTTGGGTTAACTATGGCTACACCTTC. The chain links TRBV7-9 to TRBJ1-2; 9 bases fit TRBD1. CDR1 SEHNR and CDR2 FQNEAQ come from the germline V gene (reference sequence). V gave up 3 bases and J gave up 1 base; unmatched junction bases: 12. This CDR3 spans 18 amino acids.

The genes are TRBV5-4 and TRBJ1-2; D is undetermined. The germline CDR1 and CDR2 sequences are SGHNT and YYREEE (reference sequence). The CDR3 is 15 residues long. Between the trimmed V and J ends, which lost 6 bases and 4 bases, there was a span of 19 bases. CDR3 nucleotides: TGTGCCAGCAACTGGGCCCCCGGGTGGCTCTATGGCTACACCTTC. This sequence encodes CASNWAPGWLYGYTF.

The V and J genes are TRBV24-1 and TRBJ1-2, with 9 nucleotides matching TRBD1. J gave up 4 bases and V 4 bases, and 3 bases lay outside the gene matches. CDR3 length: 14 amino acids. Germline CDR1 reads KGHDR; CDR2 reads SFDVKD. The CDR3 coding sequence is TGTGCCACCAGTGAGACAGGGGGTTCCTATGGCTACACCTTC. It yields the protein CATSETGGSYGYTF.

This clonotype was seen a handful of times. The chain carries TRBV7-6 and TRBJ2-2; D may be TRBD2 (5 bases). The ends were cut back, 2 bases at V and 5 bases at J, with 21 bases in the middle. The CDR3 contains 18 residues. Germline lookup yields CDR1 SGHVS and CDR2 FNYEAQ. The CDR3 spells CASSLRPVTSGGTGELFF. As DNA, the CDR3 is TGTGCCAGCAGCTTAAGGCCCGTAACCTCTGGAGGAACCGGGGAGCTGTTTTTT.

V and J are TRBV7-9 and TRBJ1-2, with 7 positions matching TRBD1. The CDR3 is 15 amino acids. Trimming at V came to 4 bases and at J to 0 bases, leaving 5 bases not matched to a gene. Germline V gene sequence: CDR1 SEHNR, CDR2 FQNEAQ (reference sequence). The DNA for the CDR3 is TGTGCCAGCAGCTCTCCAGGGGGAGCTAACTATGGCTACACCTTC. It specifies CASSSPGGANYGYTF.

Many counts were recorded for this clonotype. CDR3 in amino acids: CASSPPLASGELFF. The DNA for the CDR3 is TGTGCCAGCAGCCCGCCTCTAGCGTCCGGGGAGCTGTTTTTT. The gene calls are TRBV7-9 and TRBJ2-2, with D possibly TRBD2 on 6 matching bases. Germline V gene sequence: CDR1 SEHNR, CDR2 FQNEAQ (reference sequence). The CDR3 is 14 residues long. Trimming cost V 5 bases and J 6 bases, with 13 bases left between them.

There are a few counts of this clonotype. The chain combines TRBV7-9 with TRBJ2-7; D possibly corresponds to TRBD1 (6 bases). The length of the CDR3 is 16 residues. Trimming shortened V by 0 bases and J by 0 bases, and 12 bases separated the two germline ends. CDR1 is SEHNR, CDR2 FQNEAQ, per germline (reference sequence). CDR3 sequence: CASSLARGQSSYEQYF. Written as DNA, the CDR3 is TGTGCCAGCAGCTTAGCCAGGGGCCAAAGCTCCTACGAGCAGTACTTC.

The chain couples TRBV7-2 to TRBJ2-3; TRBD1 aligns across 8 bases. After removal of 3 bases from V and 4 bases from J, the junction contained 3 bases not matched to a gene. CDR3 length: 14 amino acids. From germline, CDR1 is SGHTA and CDR2 FQGNSA. CDR3 nucleotides: TGTGCCAGCAGCTTGACAGGGGCACCAGATACGCAGTATTTT. This encodes CASSLTGAPDTQYF.

Details on this clonotype: A junction end diverges from the germline sequence, so it may reflect a read error. The chain combines TRBV7-8 with TRBJ2-7; 7 bases line up with TRBD1. CDR1 and CDR2 from the germline V gene are SGHVS and FQNEAQ. The length of the CDR3 is 13 residues. CDR3 sequence: CASTHRGAYEQSF. DNA for the CDR3: TGTGCCAGCACCCACAGGGGCGCCTACGAGCAGTCCTTC.

This clonotype appeared a few times. The genes are TRBV6-5 and TRBJ2-7; D is perhaps TRBD2 (5 bases). Germline V gene lookup returns CDR1 MNHEY and CDR2 SVGAGI. The germline V and J ends were trimmed by 2 bases and 6 bases, with 11 bases remaining between them. The CDR3 loop spans 13 amino acids. DNA for the CDR3: TGTGCCAGCAGTTACGAGGGATGGAGCGAGCAGTACTTC. Protein sequence: CASSYEGWSEQYF.

The chain uses TRBV4-3 and TRBJ2-3, with TRBD2 matching 11 bases. This CDR3 spans 16 amino acids. CDR1 and CDR2 from the germline V gene are LGHNA and YSLEER. With 2 bases clipped from V and 4 bases from J, the junction kept 5 bases outside the gene matches. Here the CDR3 DNA reads TGCGCCAGCAGCCAAACTAGCGGGGGACGGGCAGATACGCAGTATTTT. Its translation: CASSQTSGGRADTQYF.

This clonotype was seen a few times. The chain joins TRBV7-9 to TRBJ2-2; TRBD1 agrees at 10 bases. The germline V gene encodes CDR1 SEHNR and CDR2 FQNEAQ (reference sequence). This CDR3 contains 15 residues. Losses at the gene ends were 4 bases for V and 5 bases for J; bases not matched to a gene: 4. The CDR3 sequence is CASSWPGQGTGELFF. In DNA, the CDR3 is TGTGCCAGCAGCTGGCCGGGACAGGGGACCGGGGAGCTGTTTTTT. Full variable domain (remainder filled in from reference TRBV7-9 and TRBJ2-2): DTGVSQNPRHKITKRGQNVTFRCDPISEHNRLYWYRQTLGQGPEFLTYFQNEAQLEKSRLLSDRFSAERPKGSFSTLEIQRTEQGDSAMYLCASSWPGQGTGELFFGEGSRLTVL.